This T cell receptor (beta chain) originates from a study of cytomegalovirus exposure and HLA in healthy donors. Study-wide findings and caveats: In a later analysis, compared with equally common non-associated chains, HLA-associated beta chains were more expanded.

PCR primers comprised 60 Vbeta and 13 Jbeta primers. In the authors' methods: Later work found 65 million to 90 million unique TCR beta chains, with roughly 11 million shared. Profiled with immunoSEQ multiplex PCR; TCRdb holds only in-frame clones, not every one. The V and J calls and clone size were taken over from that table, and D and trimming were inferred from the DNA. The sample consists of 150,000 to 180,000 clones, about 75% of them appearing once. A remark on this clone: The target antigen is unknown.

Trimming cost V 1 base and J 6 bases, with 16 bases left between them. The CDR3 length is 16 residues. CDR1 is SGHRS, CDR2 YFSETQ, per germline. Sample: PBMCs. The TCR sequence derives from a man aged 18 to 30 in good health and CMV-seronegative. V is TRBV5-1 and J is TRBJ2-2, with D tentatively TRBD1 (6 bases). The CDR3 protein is CASSLSRGLGAGELFF. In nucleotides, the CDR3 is TGCGCCAGCAGCTTGAGCAGGGGTCTAGGGGCCGGGGAGCTGTTTTTT.